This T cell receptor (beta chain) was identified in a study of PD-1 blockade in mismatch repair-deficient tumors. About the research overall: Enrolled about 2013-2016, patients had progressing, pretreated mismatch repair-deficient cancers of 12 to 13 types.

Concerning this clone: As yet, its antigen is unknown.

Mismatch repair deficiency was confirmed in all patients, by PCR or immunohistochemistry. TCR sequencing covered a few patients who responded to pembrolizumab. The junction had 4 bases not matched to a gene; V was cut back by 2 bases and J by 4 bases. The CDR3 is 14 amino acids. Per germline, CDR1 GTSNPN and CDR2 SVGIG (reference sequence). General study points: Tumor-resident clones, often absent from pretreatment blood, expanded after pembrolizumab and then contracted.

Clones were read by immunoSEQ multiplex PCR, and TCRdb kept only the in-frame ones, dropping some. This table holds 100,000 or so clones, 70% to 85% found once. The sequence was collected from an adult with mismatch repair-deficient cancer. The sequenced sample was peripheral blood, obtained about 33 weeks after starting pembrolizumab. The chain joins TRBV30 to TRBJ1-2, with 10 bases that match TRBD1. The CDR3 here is CAWSPGTGVYGYTF. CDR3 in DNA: TGTGCCTGGAGTCCCGGGACAGGGGTCTATGGCTACACCTTC.